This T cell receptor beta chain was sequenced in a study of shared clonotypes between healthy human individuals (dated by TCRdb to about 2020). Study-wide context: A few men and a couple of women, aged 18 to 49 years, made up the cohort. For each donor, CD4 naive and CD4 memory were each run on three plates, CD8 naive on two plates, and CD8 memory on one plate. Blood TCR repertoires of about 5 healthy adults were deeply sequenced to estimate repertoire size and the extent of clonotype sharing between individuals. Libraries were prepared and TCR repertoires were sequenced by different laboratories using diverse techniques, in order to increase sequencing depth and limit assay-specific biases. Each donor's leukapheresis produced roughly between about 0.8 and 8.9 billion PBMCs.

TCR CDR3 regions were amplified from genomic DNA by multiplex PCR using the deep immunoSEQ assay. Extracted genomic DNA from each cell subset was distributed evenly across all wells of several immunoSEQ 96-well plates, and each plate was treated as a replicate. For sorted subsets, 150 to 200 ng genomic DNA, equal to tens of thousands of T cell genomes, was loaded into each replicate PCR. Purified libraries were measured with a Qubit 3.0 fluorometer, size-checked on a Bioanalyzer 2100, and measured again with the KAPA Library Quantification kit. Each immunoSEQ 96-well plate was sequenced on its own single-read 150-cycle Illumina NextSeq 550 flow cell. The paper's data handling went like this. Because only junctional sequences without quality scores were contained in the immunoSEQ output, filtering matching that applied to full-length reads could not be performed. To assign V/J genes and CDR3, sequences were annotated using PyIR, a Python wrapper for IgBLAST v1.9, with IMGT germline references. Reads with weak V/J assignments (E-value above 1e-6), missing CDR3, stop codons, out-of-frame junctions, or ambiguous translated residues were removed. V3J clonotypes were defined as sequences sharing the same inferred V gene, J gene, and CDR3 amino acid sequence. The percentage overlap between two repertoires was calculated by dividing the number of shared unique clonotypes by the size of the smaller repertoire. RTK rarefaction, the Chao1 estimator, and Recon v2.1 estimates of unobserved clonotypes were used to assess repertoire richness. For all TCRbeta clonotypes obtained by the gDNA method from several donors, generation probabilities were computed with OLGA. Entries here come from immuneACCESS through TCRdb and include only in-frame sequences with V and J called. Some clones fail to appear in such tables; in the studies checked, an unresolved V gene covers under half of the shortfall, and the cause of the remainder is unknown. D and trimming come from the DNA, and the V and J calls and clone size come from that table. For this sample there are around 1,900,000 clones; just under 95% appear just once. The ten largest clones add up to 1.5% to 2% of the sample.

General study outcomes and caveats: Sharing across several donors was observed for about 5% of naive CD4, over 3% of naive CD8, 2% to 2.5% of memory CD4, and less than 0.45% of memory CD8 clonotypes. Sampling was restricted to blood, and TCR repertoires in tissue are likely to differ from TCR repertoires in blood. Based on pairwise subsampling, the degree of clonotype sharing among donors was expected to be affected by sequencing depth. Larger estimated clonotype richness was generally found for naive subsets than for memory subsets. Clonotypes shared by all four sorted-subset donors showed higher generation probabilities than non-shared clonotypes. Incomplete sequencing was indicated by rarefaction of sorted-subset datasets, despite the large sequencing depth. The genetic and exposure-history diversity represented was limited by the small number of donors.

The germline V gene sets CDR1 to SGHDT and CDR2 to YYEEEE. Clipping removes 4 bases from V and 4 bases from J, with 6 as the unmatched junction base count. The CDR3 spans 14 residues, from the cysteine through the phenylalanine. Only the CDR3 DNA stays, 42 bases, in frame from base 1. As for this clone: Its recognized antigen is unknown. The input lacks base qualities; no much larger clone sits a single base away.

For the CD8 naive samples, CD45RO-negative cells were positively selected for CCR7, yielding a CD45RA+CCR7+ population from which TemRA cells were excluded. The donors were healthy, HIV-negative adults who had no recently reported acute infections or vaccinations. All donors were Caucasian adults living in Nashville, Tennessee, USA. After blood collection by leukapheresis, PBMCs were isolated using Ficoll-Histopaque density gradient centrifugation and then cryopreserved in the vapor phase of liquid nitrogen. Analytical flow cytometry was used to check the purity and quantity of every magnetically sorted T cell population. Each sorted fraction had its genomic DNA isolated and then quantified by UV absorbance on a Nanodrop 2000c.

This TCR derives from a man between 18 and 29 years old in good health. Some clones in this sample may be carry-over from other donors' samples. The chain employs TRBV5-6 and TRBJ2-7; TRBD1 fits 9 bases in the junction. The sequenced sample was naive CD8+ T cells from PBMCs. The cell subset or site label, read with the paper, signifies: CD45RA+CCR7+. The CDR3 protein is CASSRGTGRYEQYF. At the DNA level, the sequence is TGTGCCAGCAGCCGAGGGACAGGGCGGTACGAGCAGTACTTC.